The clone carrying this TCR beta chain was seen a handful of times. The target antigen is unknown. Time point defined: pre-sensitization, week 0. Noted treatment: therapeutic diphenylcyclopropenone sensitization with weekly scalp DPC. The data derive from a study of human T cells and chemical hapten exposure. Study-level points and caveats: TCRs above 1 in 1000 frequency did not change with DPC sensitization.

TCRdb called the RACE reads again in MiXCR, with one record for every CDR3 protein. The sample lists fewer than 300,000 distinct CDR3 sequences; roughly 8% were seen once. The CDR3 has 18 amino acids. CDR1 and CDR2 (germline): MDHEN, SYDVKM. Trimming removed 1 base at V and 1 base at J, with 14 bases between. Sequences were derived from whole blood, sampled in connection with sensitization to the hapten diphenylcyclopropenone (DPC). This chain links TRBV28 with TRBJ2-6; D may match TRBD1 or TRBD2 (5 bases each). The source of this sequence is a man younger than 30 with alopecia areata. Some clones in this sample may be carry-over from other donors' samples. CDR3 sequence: CASSLYGERGSGANVLTF. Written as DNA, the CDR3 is TGTGCCAGCAGTTTATACGGGGAAAGGGGTTCTGGGGCCAACGTCCTGACTTTC. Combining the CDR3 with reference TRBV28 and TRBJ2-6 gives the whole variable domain DVKVTQSSRYLVKRTGEKVFLECVQDMDHENMFWYRQDPGLGLRLIYFSYDVKMKEKGDIPEGYSVSREKKERFSLILESASTNQTSMYLCASSLYGERGSGANVLTFGAGSRLTVL.